The clone carrying this TCR beta chain was seen a handful of times. Antigen: not known. Its ends do not fully match the called genes, so a read error is possible. Ophthalmopathy cases met thresholds of Clinical Activity Score at least 3, NOSPECS grade at least 4 and duration under 3 months. Using RNA transcripts as the source, TCR beta CDR3 regions were amplified. Primed by the HTBI set, a first-round RT-PCR was run on the TCR CDR3. TCRdb itself ran the multiplex PCR reads through MiXCR, one entry per CDR3 protein. The sample gives some 340,000 distinct CDR3 sequences, roughly an eighth of which show up once; 30% to 35% is in the top ten. These data originate in a study of T cells in Graves' hyperthyroidism and ophthalmopathy. Germline V gene data show CDR1 as SGHDT and CDR2 as YYEEEE. The CDR3 runs to 13 residues. Study observations and caveats: Clonotypes that were expanded in thyroid above 0.001 mostly appeared in blood too.

V is TRBV5-6 and J is TRBJ2-7, with TRBD1 matching 10 bases. The source material was blood. The clonotype comes from a woman aged 40 to 50 with Graves' ophthalmopathy. CDR3 sequence: CDSSWGQGNEQYF. For the CDR3, the DNA is TGTGACAGCAGCTGGGGACAGGGGAACGAGCAGTACTTC.